These 3 T cell receptor beta chains originate from one sample sequenced in a study of PD-1 blockade in classical Hodgkin lymphoma. Profiled with immunoSEQ multiplex PCR; TCRdb holds only in-frame clones, not every one. The profile shows fewer than 100,000 clones, about 93% of them singletons. As for time point: cycle 4 day 1 (C4D1), after around six weeks of nivolumab. Brentuximab vedotin exposure varied, and every patient relapsed after autologous stem cell transplantation. The sequenced sample was peripheral blood mononuclear cells (PBMCs), obtained before the fourth cycle of nivolumab. These receptors were obtained from a human donor with classical Hodgkin lymphoma.

Only one count was recorded for this clone. The chain couples TRBV18 to TRBJ2-5; TRBD2 might be the D (5 bases). Germline V CDR1 and CDR2: KGHSH, LQKENI. Trimming took off 6 bases at V and 5 bases at J, with 19 bases between the two ends. CDR3 length: 15 amino acids. The CDR3 here is CASSQLGLFGETQYF. The CDR3 DNA sequence: TGTGCCAGCTCCCAGCTCGGACTCTTTGGGGAGACCCAGTACTTC.

The CDR3 loop reads CASSTTGKETQYF. The DNA of the CDR3 is TGTGCCAGTAGTACGACAGGGAAAGAGACCCAGTACTTC. V gene TRBV19 combines with J gene TRBJ2-5, with 7 bases fitting TRBD1. This CDR3 region has 13 residues. Germline V gene sequence: CDR1 LNHDA, CDR2 SQIVND (reference sequence). Trimming removed 4 bases from V and 3 bases from J; junction bases left unmatched: 2.

V usage is TRBV5-1 and J usage is TRBJ1-4; 7 nucleotides agree with TRBD1. Trimming removed 0 bases from V and 0 bases from J; junction bases left unmatched: 8. The CDR3 has 18 amino acids. Germline CDR1 SGHRS, CDR2 YFSETQ. The CDR3 bases are TGCGCCAGCAGCTTGGGAGCAGGGGGGAATCCAACTAATGAAAAACTGTTTTTT. It is translated as CASSLGAGGNPTNEKLFF.